This passage covers 29 T cell receptor beta chains from one sample sequenced in a study of cytomegalovirus exposure and HLA in healthy donors. 60 Vbeta and 13 Jbeta primers were used in PCR. The data were produced by immunoSEQ multiplex PCR, yet TCRdb's version contains in-frame clones alone and is incomplete. The sample lists around 70,000 clones, roughly 82% occurring once. The source material was PBMCs. Receptors were obtained from a man aged 65 to 85 in good health and CMV-seronegative.

V and J are TRBV5-4 and TRBJ1-2, with D possibly being TRBD1 (6 bases). This CDR3 contains 15 residues. V shed 4 bases and J shed 0 bases, with 13 bases lying between them. Germline-derived CDR1 and CDR2 are SGHNT and YYREEE (reference sequence). CDR3 DNA sequence: TGTGCCAGCAGCCGTGGACAGAGTACTAACTATGGCTACACCTTC. This translates into CASSRGQSTNYGYTF.

This clone was seen just once. The chain employs TRBV12-5 and TRBJ2-4, with 7 bases lining up with TRBD2. Unmatched junction bases numbered 14, after V lost 2 bases and J lost 1 base. CDR3 length: 19 amino acids. Germline CDR1 LGHNT, CDR2 FRNRAP. The CDR3 coding sequence is TGTGCTAGTGGTTTGATGGGCAGAGCGGGGAGTACCGCCAAAAACATTCAGTACTTC. It is translated as CASGLMGRAGSTAKNIQYF.

The chain carries TRBV7-2 and TRBJ2-1, with D possibly matching TRBD1 (5 bases). The V end was cut by 2 bases, the J end by 1 base, with 6 bases between. CDR3 size: 14 residues. The germline CDR1 and CDR2 sequences are SGHTA and FQGNSA. CDR3 sequence (DNA): TGTGCCAGCAGCTTAAGGGGATCCTACAATGAGCAGTTCTTC. Its protein is CASSLRGSYNEQFF.

This clone was picked up a small number of times. V and J are TRBV4-3 and TRBJ1-3; D is ambiguous. The CDR3 length is 16 residues. The germline V gene encodes CDR1 LGHNA and CDR2 YSLEER. Trimming cost V 0 bases and J 0 bases, with 9 bases left between them. The CDR3 DNA sequence: TGCGCCAGCAGCCAAGAACTCACTCACTCTGGAAACACCATATATTTT. Translating it yields CASSQELTHSGNTIYF.

The rearrangement uses TRBV6-1 and TRBJ1-5; D unresolved. The CDR3 contains 15 residues. CDR1 and CDR2 from the germline V gene are MNHNS and SASEGT. V was trimmed by 1 base and J by 0 bases, leaving 7 bases between them. The CDR3 here is CASSEGAVSNQPQHF. DNA for the CDR3: TGTGCCAGCAGTGAAGGGGCAGTTAGCAATCAGCCCCAGCATTTT.

The chain couples TRBV5-1 to TRBJ2-1; 9 bases agree with TRBD2. The CDR3 is 16 amino acids. Per germline, CDR1 SGHRS and CDR2 YFSETQ. The V gene end was trimmed by 0 bases and the J gene end by 7 bases; junction bases not matched to a gene: 8. CDR3 nucleotides: TGCGCCAGCAGCTTGGAAATTAGCGGGAGTTGGAATGAGCAGTTCTTC. It specifies CASSLEISGSWNEQFF.

The chain uses TRBV5-1 and TRBJ1-4; maybe TRBD1 (5 bases). CDR1 is SGHRS and CDR2 is YFSETQ in the germline V gene. The V end lost 4 bases, the J end lost 3 bases, and 13 bases lay between the germline ends. CDR3 length equals 15 residues. The CDR3 loop is CASSPRGEPNEKLFF. The CDR3 region has the DNA TGCGCCAGCAGCCCTCGGGGGGAGCCTAATGAAAAACTGTTTTTT.

The chain carries TRBV10-3 and TRBJ1-3; possibly TRBD1 for D (6 bases). The germline V gene has CDR1 ENHRY and CDR2 SYGVKD. The CDR3 is 12 amino acids. V gave up 7 bases and J gave up 10 bases, with 14 bases separating them. CDR3 amino acids: CAITLGHRTIYF. In DNA form, the CDR3 reads TGTGCCATCACTTTGGGACACCGGACCATATATTTT.

The chain joins TRBV27 to TRBJ1-5; unclear D gene. V was clipped by 5 bases and J by 4 bases, with 12 bases between them. CDR3 length equals 14 residues. Looked up from germline, CDR1 is MNHEY and CDR2 is SMNVEV (reference sequence). The CDR3 DNA is TGTGCCAGCAGTCACACCGGAGCAAATCAGCCCCAGCATTTT. Encoded protein: CASSHTGANQPQHF.

This clone turned up a few times. The V call is TRBV5-1, the J call TRBJ1-1, with D unresolved. With 1 base removed from V and 5 bases from J, the gap between germline ends came to 12 bases. The CDR3 has 14 amino acids. Germline lookup yields CDR1 SGHRS and CDR2 YFSETQ. As DNA, the CDR3 is TGCGCCAGCAGCTTGACAGCGGGTTATACTGAAGCTTTCTTT. Translated, it gives CASSLTAGYTEAFF.

This chain connects TRBV29-1 to TRBJ2-3; TRBD2 agrees at 10 bases. The CDR3 totals 15 residues. Germline-derived CDR1 and CDR2 are SQVTM and ANQGSEA. V shed 2 bases and J 1 base; nucleotides not matched to a gene: 3. In DNA, the CDR3 is TGCAGCGTTGAATCCCTAGCGGGAGGCACAGATACGCAGTATTTT. Residues: CSVESLAGGTDTQYF.

This rearrangement joins TRBV9 to TRBJ1-3; D perhaps matches TRBD1 (5 bases). CDR1 and CDR2 from the germline V gene are SGDLS and YYNGEE. The ends were cut back, 1 base at V and 0 bases at J, with 8 bases in the middle. CDR3 size: 15 residues. The CDR3 DNA is TGTGCCAGCAGCGTACAGGGAACCTCTGGAAACACCATATATTTT. This sequence encodes CASSVQGTSGNTIYF.

V gene TRBV27 combines with J gene TRBJ2-4; TRBD2 might be the D (6 bases). This CDR3 has 13 residues. The V and J ends lost 10 bases and 3 bases respectively, with 13 bases between them. CDR1 is MNHEY and CDR2 is SMNVEV in the germline V gene (reference sequence). This CDR3 reads CATRDLGKNIQYF. CDR3 DNA: TGTGCCACCCGGGACTTAGGCAAAAACATTCAGTACTTC.

The chain recombines TRBV27 with TRBJ2-7, with 8 bases fitting TRBD1. The CDR3 totals 14 residues. CDR1 is MNHEY and CDR2 is SMNVEV in the germline V gene (reference sequence). Trimming at V came to 6 bases and at J to 4 bases, leaving 8 bases not matched to a gene. CDR3 amino acids: CASSPDREDYEQYF. The CDR3 nucleotides read TGTGCCAGCAGCCCGGACAGGGAGGATTACGAGCAGTACTTC.

The chain uses TRBV6-6 and TRBJ2-5; D unclear. The germline gives CDR1 MNHNY, CDR2 SVGAGI (reference sequence). Trimming left V 7 bases short and J 0 bases short, with 12 bases between. The CDR3 sequence is 14 residues long. The CDR3: CASTAGWYQETQYF. CDR3 DNA: TGTGCCAGCACCGCAGGCTGGTACCAAGAGACCCAGTACTTC.

V gene TRBV2 combines with J gene TRBJ2-3; TRBD1 matches at 10 bases. Germline V gene sequence: CDR1 SNHLY, CDR2 FYNNEI. This CDR3 region has 15 residues. The junction had 3 bases not matched to a gene; V was cut back by 5 bases and J by 1 base. The CDR3 is CASSFGQGGTDTQYF. The CDR3 nucleotides are TGTGCCAGCAGTTTCGGACAGGGGGGCACAGATACGCAGTATTTT.

The chain links TRBV10-3 to TRBJ1-1; D possibly corresponds to TRBD1 (6 bases). This CDR3 has 16 residues. Germline-derived CDR1 and CDR2 are ENHRY and SYGVKD. Trimming removed 4 bases from V and 0 bases from J, with 15 bases in between. The CDR3 DNA is TGTGCCATCAGTGGGTCTCTACAGGGAATGAACACTGAAGCTTTCTTT. It translates to CAISGSLQGMNTEAFF.

The rearrangement links TRBV4-3 to TRBJ1-2, with D maybe TRBD1 (5 bases). V lost 0 bases and J 8 bases, leaving 19 bases between the germline ends. The CDR3 contains 16 residues. Germline V gives CDR1 LGHNA, CDR2 YSLEER. In DNA form, the CDR3 reads TGCGCCAGCAGCCAAGAGTGGGACTCATCAGTGGGCGGCTACACCTTC. It codes for CASSQEWDSSVGGYTF.

This clone has just a few counts. The chain couples TRBV12-5 to TRBJ1-1; D ambiguous. V was cut by 0 bases and J by 7 bases, with 12 bases left in between. The CDR3 length is 14 residues. Germline assignment: CDR1 LGHNT and CDR2 FRNRAP. CDR3 sequence: CASGLVPPGNEAFF. CDR3 DNA sequence: TGTGCTAGTGGTTTGGTACCCCCGGGAAATGAAGCTTTCTTT.

The J gene is TRBJ2-7, the V gene TRBV19, with 8 bases identical to TRBD2. The CDR3 extends over 18 amino acids. Germline values: CDR1 LNHDA, CDR2 SQIVND (reference sequence). V lost 2 bases, J lost 2 bases, and 14 bases stayed unmatched. The CDR3 sequence is CASSIRSSTGGITYEQYF. CDR3 nucleotide sequence: TGTGCCAGTAGTATACGGTCTTCGACGGGAGGGATTACCTACGAGCAGTACTTC.

The rearrangement links TRBV5-6 to TRBJ2-5; no clear D. V shed 6 bases and J shed 5 bases, with 14 bases lying between them. CDR1 and CDR2 from the germline V gene are SGHDT and YYEEEE. The CDR3 is 13 residues long. In DNA form, the CDR3 reads TGTGCCAGCAACTTCGGGTTGCGTGAGACCCAGTACTTC. It specifies CASNFGLRETQYF.

This chain joins TRBV9 and TRBJ2-2; D perhaps matches TRBD2 (5 bases). Trimming pared 0 bases from V and 2 bases from J, leaving 17 bases between. This CDR3 spans 18 amino acids. Germline CDR1 SGDLS, CDR2 YYNGEE. CDR3 nucleotides: TGTGCCAGCAGCGTAGATAGGTGGGGAGCGGCAAACACCGGGGAGCTGTTTTTT. Amino acids: CASSVDRWGAANTGELFF.

V gene TRBV4-1 combines with J gene TRBJ1-4, with D tentatively TRBD1 (5 bases). This CDR3 is 16 amino acids long. The germline gives CDR1 MGHRA, CDR2 YSYEKL. The ends were cut back, 6 bases at V and 4 bases at J, with 18 bases in the middle. As DNA, the CDR3 is TGCGCCAGCAGGTCTTATAGACAGCTAAATAATGAAAAACTGTTTTTT. It is translated as CASRSYRQLNNEKLFF.

This chain joins TRBV4-3 and TRBJ2-7; D perhaps matches TRBD1 (5 bases). The CDR3 contains 14 residues. CDR1 and CDR2 from the germline V gene are LGHNA and YSLEER. The V end lost 1 base, the J end lost 5 bases, and 12 bases lay between the germline ends. The CDR3 region is CASSQGNSRDEQYF. The CDR3 DNA reads as TGCGCCAGCAGCCAAGGCAATAGCAGGGACGAGCAGTACTTC.

The rearrangement uses TRBV5-1 and TRBJ1-2; no reliable D call. This CDR3 spans 13 amino acids. Trimming pared 6 bases from V and 1 base from J, leaving 10 bases between. Germline values: CDR1 SGHRS, CDR2 YFSETQ. In nucleotides, the CDR3 is TGCGCCAGCAATCCAGGTCTTAACTATGGCTACACCTTC. This encodes CASNPGLNYGYTF.

The V and J genes are TRBV21-1 and TRBJ1-5; TRBD1 is taken as the D call from the table, unchecked against the DNA. TRBV21-1 is flagged as a pseudogene. The CDR3 contains 17 residues. The CDR3 region has the DNA TGTGCCAGCAGCAAAGAGGTGACAGAACCACGGACTCAGCCCCAGCATTTT. As protein: CASSKEVTEPRTQPQHF.

The rearrangement joins TRBV7-6 to TRBJ2-1, with 10 bases identical to TRBD1. With 1 base clipped from V and 5 bases from J, the junction kept 2 bases outside the gene matches. This CDR3 comprises 15 residues. In germline, CDR1 is SGHVS, CDR2 FNYEAQ. CDR3 residues: CASSLVGQGHNEQFF. The CDR3 DNA reads as TGTGCCAGCAGCTTAGTGGGACAGGGGCACAATGAGCAGTTCTTC.

A remark on this clone: One junction end does not reproduce the germline sequence, and a read error may be involved. This rearrangement joins TRBV7-9 to TRBJ2-6; D may be TRBD2 (6 bases). Germline loops: CDR1 SEHNR, CDR2 FQNEAQ (reference sequence). The CDR3 length is 16 residues. The CDR3 here is CSSSVSGVSGANVLTF. DNA of the CDR3: TGTTCCAGCAGCGTCTCGGGGGTCTCTGGGGCCAACGTCCTGACTTTC.

The rearrangement links TRBV5-1 to TRBJ2-3; TRBD2 is a possible D gene (5 bases). This CDR3 region has 13 residues. Germline CDR1 is SGHRS and CDR2 is YFSETQ. The germline V and J ends were trimmed by 2 bases and 9 bases, with 13 bases remaining between them. The CDR3 region has the DNA TGCGCCAGCAGCTTACCTTCTAGCAAGACGCAGTATTTT. Translated, it gives CASSLPSSKTQYF.